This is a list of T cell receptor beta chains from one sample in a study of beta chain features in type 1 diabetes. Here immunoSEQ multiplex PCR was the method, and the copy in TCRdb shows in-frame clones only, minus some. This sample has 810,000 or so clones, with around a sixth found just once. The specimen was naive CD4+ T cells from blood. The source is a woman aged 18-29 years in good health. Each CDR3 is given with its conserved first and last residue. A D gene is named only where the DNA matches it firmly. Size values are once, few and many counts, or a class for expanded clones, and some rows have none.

TGTGCCATCAAAAGGACAGGGGGACTTGTTACTGGGGCCAACGTCCTGACTTTC	CAIKRTGGLVTGANVLTF	18	TRBD1	TRBJ2-6	few	TRBV10-3
TGTGCCAGCAGCCCCTCGGCCGCAGTGAACACTGAAGCTTTCTTT	CASSPSAAVNTEAFF	15	-	TRBJ1-1	-	TRBV4-2
TGCAGCCAGGGACTAGCGGGTTACAATGAGCAGTTCTTC	CSQGLAGYNEQFF	13	TRBD2	TRBJ2-1	few	TRBV29-1
TGTGCCAGCAGCTTAGTTGAGGGCAGGGCCGGGGCCAACGTCCTGACTTTC	CASSLVEGRAGANVLTF	17	-	TRBJ2-6	few	TRBV7-9
TGTGCCATCAGTGAAGGAGCCGGGGAGCTGTTTTTT	CAISEGAGELFF	12	-	TRBJ2-2	few	TRBV10-3
TGTGCTAGTGGTTTGGACAGGGTAGAGGATGAGCAGTTCTTC	CASGLDRVEDEQFF	14	-	TRBJ2-1	-	TRBV12-5
TGTGCCAGCAGTACGACAGGGCCCTACGAGCAGTACTTC	CASSTTGPYEQYF	13	TRBD1	TRBJ2-7	few	TRBV6-5
TGCGCCAGCAGCTTGGGAAAGGGGACTGGCTACACCTTC	CASSLGKGTGYTF	13	-	TRBJ1-2	-	TRBV5-1
TGTGCCAGCAGCTTAGCAACATATCCCGGTGGCTACACCTTC	CASSLATYPGGYTF	14	-	TRBJ1-2	-	TRBV7-9
TGTGCCAGCAGCTTAGGCCACACCTACGAGCAGTACTTC	CASSLGHTYEQYF	13	-	TRBJ2-7	few	TRBV11-2
TGTGCCAGCAGGACGACTAGCGGAGCCTACGAGCAGTACTTC	CASRTTSGAYEQYF	14	TRBD2	TRBJ2-7	few	TRBV7-2
TGTGCCAGTGGCCTGGGCTTGAACACCGGGGAGCTGTTTTTT	CASGLGLNTGELFF	14	-	TRBJ2-2	-	TRBV5-4
TGTGCCAGCAGCCCCGAGGGGAGGTCTGGCACCGGGGAGCTGTTTTTT	CASSPEGRSGTGELFF	16	-	TRBJ2-2	few	TRBV11-2
TGTGCCAGCAGTTCCAGGGGGCGTTTTAACTATGGCTACACCTTC	CASSSRGRFNYGYTF	15	TRBD1	TRBJ1-2	few	TRBV28
TGTGCCAGCTCACCGCTTTTAGGTAGCGGGGGCCAAGAGACCCAGTACTTC	CASSPLLGSGGQETQYF	17	TRBD2	TRBJ2-5	-	TRBV18
TGCGCCAGCAGCCATTTAACAGGGAGGCGCGATGAGCAGTTCTTC	CASSHLTGRRDEQFF	15	-	TRBJ2-1	few	TRBV5-1
TGTGCCAGCAGCCAACGACAGGGGACGGTTCGGGGCTACACCTTC	CASSQRQGTVRGYTF	15	TRBD1	TRBJ1-2	few	TRBV14
TGTGCCAGCAGTGAAGCGCGGCTTGGGGTAGCCATTCAGTACTTC	CASSEARLGVAIQYF	15	-	TRBJ2-4	few	TRBV2